The 23 T cell receptor beta chains below come from one sample, sequenced in a study of T cells in Graves' hyperthyroidism and ophthalmopathy. Amplification of TCR beta CDR3 regions was performed using RNA transcripts as template. An initial round of RT-PCR targeting the TCR CDR3 relied on the HTBI primer set. TCRdb redid the calling of the multiplex PCR reads with MiXCR, one entry per CDR3 protein. The sample includes fewer than 400,000 distinct CDR3 sequences, roughly 13% seen only once; the top ten take 25% to 30%. The specimen sequenced was blood. The receptors stem from a man aged 45 to 65 with Graves' ophthalmopathy.

This clonotype was recorded a few times. This chain links TRBV5-6 with TRBJ2-3; D might be TRBD2 (5 bases). Trimming took off 4 bases at V and 2 bases at J, with 11 bases between the two ends. This CDR3 contains 14 residues. Germline V lookup: CDR1 SGHDT, CDR2 YYEEEE. CDR3 nucleotide sequence: TGTGCCAGCAGCGCTCCGGGATTCACAGATACGCAGTATTTT. Translation: CASSAPGFTDTQYF.

Concerning this clonotype: At one end the junction does not follow the germline gene, possibly because of a read error. The chain is built from TRBV5-1 and TRBJ2-5; possibly TRBD2 for D (5 bases). The CDR3 extends over 13 amino acids. The germline V gene has CDR1 SGHRS and CDR2 YFSETQ. The CDR3 coding sequence is TGCGCCAACAGCTTTCGGGGCCAAGAGACCCAGTACTTC. It is translated as CANSFRGQETQYF.

This clonotype was seen only once. A much larger clonotype is one base distant, so this may be a read error. This chain joins TRBV6-5 and TRBJ1-1; no clear D. Germline values: CDR1 MNHEY, CDR2 SVGAGI. The CDR3 consists of 14 residues. CDR3 sequence: CANSYDTLDAEAFF. CDR3 in DNA: TGTGCCAACAGTTACGATACGTTGGACGCTGAAGCTTTCTTT.

This clonotype showed up many times. The chain links TRBV11-2 to TRBJ2-3; D gene ambiguous. The germline V gene encodes CDR1 SGHAT and CDR2 FQNNGV. The CDR3 is 13 residues long. V lost 2 bases to trimming and J lost 6 bases, with 9 bases between them. CDR3 in amino acids: CASSLSPADTQYF. The CDR3 coding sequence is TGTGCCAGCAGCTTAAGCCCGGCGGATACGCAGTATTTT.

This clonotype was seen only a few times. The chain is built from TRBV7-3 and TRBJ2-1, with 8 nucleotides matching TRBD1. The CDR3 contains 13 residues. With V trimmed by 5 bases and J by 7 bases, 4 bases remained unmatched. Germline CDR1 and CDR2: SGHTA and FQGTGA. The CDR3, as DNA: TGTGCCAGCAGCCAGAGACAGGGGAATGAGCAGTTCTTC. This codes for CASSQRQGNEQFF. Filled out from reference TRBV7-3 and TRBJ2-1, the complete variable domain reads GAGVSQTPSNKVTEKGKYVELRCDPISGHTALYWYRQSLGQGPEFLIYFQGTGAADDSGLPNDRFFAVRPEGSVSTLKIQRTERGDSAVYLCASSQRQGNEQFFGPGTRLTVL.

This chain's CDR3 is CASSIESREDTQYF. CDR3 bases: TGTGCCAGTAGTATAGAGTCCAGGGAAGATACGCAGTATTTT. J is TRBJ2-3 and V is TRBV19; maybe TRBD1 (5 bases). There are 14 residues in the CDR3. Germline V gene data show CDR1 as LNHDA and CDR2 as SQIVND (reference sequence). Trimming pared 0 bases from V and 5 bases from J, leaving 9 bases between.

This clonotype has just a few counts. A much larger clonotype is one base distant, so this may be a read error. The chain couples TRBV15 to TRBJ2-5, with no clear D. The length of the CDR3 is 14 residues. Between the trimmed V and J ends, which lost 0 bases and 1 base, there was a span of 6 bases. Germline values: CDR1 LNHNV, CDR2 YYDKDF (reference sequence). The CDR3 DNA is TGTGCCACCAGCAGAGATAGGAGCCAAGAGACCCAGTACTTC. Translated, it gives CATSRDRSQETQYF.

This clonotype was recorded a few times. CDR3 nucleotides: TGCAGCTCCCGGGAGGCCCGGGCAGGGTTGGGGGACACTGAAGCTTTCTTT. Its translation is CSSREARAGLGDTEAFF. The chain is built from TRBV29-1 and TRBJ1-1; D is possibly TRBD1 (5 bases). With 8 bases removed from V and 3 bases from J, the gap between germline ends came to 28 bases. CDR3 length equals 17 residues. From germline, CDR1 is SQVTM and CDR2 ANQGSEA.

This clonotype was picked up many times. The CDR3 DNA reads as TGCGCCAGCAGCTCAAATTTACAGGGGGTAATTAACACTGAAGCTTTCTTT. Translated, it gives CASSSNLQGVINTEAFF. V is TRBV5-1 and J is TRBJ1-1, with 8 positions matching TRBD1. There are 17 residues in the CDR3. V dropped 3 bases and J dropped 2; count of bases not matched to a gene: 12. Germline V gene lookup returns CDR1 SGHRS and CDR2 YFSETQ.

This clonotype came up many times. The CDR3 protein is CASSLLETDTQYF. The CDR3 DNA follows: TGTGCCAGCAGTTTGCTCGAGACAGATACGCAGTATTTT. J is TRBJ2-3 and V is TRBV27; D remains unclear. V was pared by 3 bases and J by 3 bases, with 7 bases between. CDR1 and CDR2 from the germline V gene are MNHEY and SMNVEV (reference sequence). CDR3 size: 13 residues.

This clonotype was recorded many times. The chain has TRBV5-1 and TRBJ2-1, with 11 bases aligning to TRBD2. Germline V gene sequence: CDR1 SGHRS, CDR2 YFSETQ. The CDR3 length is 15 residues. V shed 6 bases and J 5 bases; nucleotides not matched to a gene: 7. The CDR3 loop reads CASKLAGGPDNEQFF. CDR3 in DNA: TGCGCCAGCAAATTAGCGGGAGGGCCCGACAATGAGCAGTTCTTC.

This clonotype showed up just a few times. This rearrangement joins TRBV4-1 to TRBJ2-1; TRBD1 is a possible D gene (6 bases). The germline CDR1 and CDR2 sequences are MGHRA and YSYEKL. This CDR3 region has 14 residues. V lost 0 bases and J lost 6, with 9 bases in between. CDR3 nucleotides: TGCGCCAGCAGCCAAGAGACAGGTGCCAATGAGCAGTTCTTC. Translation gives CASSQETGANEQFF.

The CDR3 loop is CAWVNRAYGANVLTF. CDR3 nucleotides: TGTGCCTGGGTAAACAGGGCTTATGGGGCCAACGTCCTGACTTTC. This rearrangement joins TRBV30 to TRBJ2-6, with D tentatively TRBD1 (6 bases). V lost 5 bases and J 3 bases, leaving 14 bases between the germline ends. CDR3 size: 15 residues. Germline CDR1 and CDR2: GTSNPN and SVGIG (reference sequence).

In this sample, this clonotype turned up many times. The chain links TRBV29-1 to TRBJ1-1, with D perhaps TRBD1 (5 bases). The CDR3 extends over 12 amino acids. The germline V and J ends were trimmed by 4 bases and 11 bases, with 17 bases remaining between them. Looked up from germline, CDR1 is SQVTM and CDR2 is ANQGSEA. Here the CDR3 DNA reads TGCAGCGTTGTGGCAGGCCGTAGACAGGCTTTCTTT. Its protein product is CSVVAGRRQAFF.

This chain joins TRBV19 and TRBJ2-5, with no clear D. Germline assignment: CDR1 LNHDA and CDR2 SQIVND (reference sequence). The CDR3 extends over 14 amino acids. V was clipped by 3 bases and J by 2 bases, with 10 bases between them. CDR3 nucleotides: TGTGCCAGTAGTATCACCAGCAGACAAGAGACCCAGTACTTC. Translating it yields CASSITSRQETQYF.

Ten or more counts support this clonotype. V is TRBV6-1 and J is TRBJ2-7; TRBD2 agrees at 7 bases. V trimming: 6 bases; J trimming: 4 bases; junction bases outside the gene matches: 12. CDR1 is MNHNS, CDR2 SASEGT, per germline. The CDR3 spans 15 residues. CDR3 sequence reads: CASSVGLAVVYEQYF. CDR3 bases: TGTGCCAGCAGCGTGGGTCTAGCGGTCGTTTACGAGCAGTACTTC.

This clonotype was recorded a few times. The junction departs from the called germline gene at one end, perhaps through a read error. The V and J genes are TRBV20-1 and TRBJ2-1, with a tentative D call TRBD1 (5 bases). The CDR3 contains 13 residues. In germline, CDR1 is DFQATT, CDR2 SNEGSKA (reference sequence). CDR3 coding DNA: TGCAGTGCCAGAGACAGTGGGTTAGATGAGCAGTTCTTC. Its protein is CSARDSGLDEQFF.

This rearrangement joins TRBV12-5 to TRBJ1-1; 9 bases agree with TRBD1. Germline V gives CDR1 LGHNT, CDR2 FRNRAP. V shed 2 bases, J shed 2 bases, and the junction held 15 bases outside the gene matches. The CDR3 loop spans 19 amino acids. The CDR3 region is CASGLWFPGQGNVNTEAFF. For the CDR3, the DNA is TGTGCTAGTGGTTTGTGGTTCCCGGGACAGGGAAATGTAAACACTGAAGCTTTCTTT.

This clonotype came up a few times. J is TRBJ1-5 and V is TRBV7-3; D unresolved. Germline V gene lookup returns CDR1 SGHTA and CDR2 FQGTGA. The V end was cut by 2 bases, the J end by 6 bases, with 8 bases between. The CDR3 loop spans 13 amino acids. As DNA, the CDR3 is TGTGCCAGCAGCTTAGGGTTTGGTCAGCCCCAGCATTTT. Translation gives CASSLGFGQPQHF. Combining the CDR3 with reference TRBV7-3 and TRBJ1-5 gives the whole variable domain GAGVSQTPSNKVTEKGKYVELRCDPISGHTALYWYRQSLGQGPEFLIYFQGTGAADDSGLPNDRFFAVRPEGSVSTLKIQRTERGDSAVYLCASSLGFGQPQHFGDGTRLSIL.

As concerns this clonotype: A clone one base away is much larger, so this may be a read error. J is TRBJ2-2 and V is TRBV2; TRBD2 aligns across 8 bases. CDR3 length equals 17 residues. Germline CDR1 is SNHLY and CDR2 is FYNNEI. The CDR3 reads CASRPQVAGLNTGELSF. CDR3 sequence (DNA): TGTGCCAGCAGACCCCAAGTAGCGGGGTTGAACACCGGGGAGCTGTCTTTT.

The chain combines TRBV20-1 with TRBJ1-5; TRBD1 matches 8 bases. The CDR3 is made up of 15 amino acids. V was clipped by 5 bases and J by 5 bases; unmatched bases: 11. Per the germline V gene, CDR1 is DFQATT and CDR2 is SNEGSKA (reference sequence). The CDR3 bases are TGCAGTGCTCGGAAGACAGGGGACAATCATCAGCCCCAGCATTTT. This encodes CSARKTGDNHQPQHF.

This clonotype was seen at least ten times. The chain joins TRBV13 to TRBJ2-3, with TRBD1 identical over 9 bases. V dropped 3 bases and J dropped 1; count of bases not matched to a gene: 2. CDR1 PRHDT and CDR2 FYEKMQ come from the germline V gene (reference sequence). The CDR3 has 15 residues. CDR3 DNA sequence: TGTGCCAGCAGCTTGACAGGGGGGGGCACAGATACGCAGTATTTT. It specifies CASSLTGGGTDTQYF.

The chain uses TRBV7-2 and TRBJ2-4, with 15 positions matching TRBD2. V shed 4 bases and J 6 bases; nucleotides not matched to a gene: 13. The CDR3 runs to 19 residues. Germline V lookup: CDR1 SGHTA, CDR2 FQGNSA. The CDR3 region has the DNA TGTGCCAGCAGCTCCGGACTAGCGGGAGGGACTAGCTTTGTAAACATTCAGTACTTC. Translation gives CASSSGLAGGTSFVNIQYF.